In its sample, the clone carrying this T cell receptor beta chain was seen a few times. This could be a read error, since a much larger clone is one nucleotide away. The record originates from a study of blood T cells in healthy people across ages. Sample-barcoded 5' priming and a J-beta primer mix drove a second PCR of roughly 6 to 12 cycles. One entry per CDR3 protein, called by TCRdb with MiXCR from the 5' RACE reads. The table has 1.5 million to 2 million distinct CDR3 sequences, about 30% seen once. CDR3 length: 14 residues. The chain recombines TRBV12-3 or TRBV12-4 with TRBJ2-5; the D is unclear. Sequenced: blood. This clonotype was obtained from a woman younger than 45 in good health. As DNA, the CDR3 is TGTACCAGCAGTTTCCGCGCGGCAGCAGAGACCCAGTACTTC. The encoded protein is CTSSFRAAAETQYF.